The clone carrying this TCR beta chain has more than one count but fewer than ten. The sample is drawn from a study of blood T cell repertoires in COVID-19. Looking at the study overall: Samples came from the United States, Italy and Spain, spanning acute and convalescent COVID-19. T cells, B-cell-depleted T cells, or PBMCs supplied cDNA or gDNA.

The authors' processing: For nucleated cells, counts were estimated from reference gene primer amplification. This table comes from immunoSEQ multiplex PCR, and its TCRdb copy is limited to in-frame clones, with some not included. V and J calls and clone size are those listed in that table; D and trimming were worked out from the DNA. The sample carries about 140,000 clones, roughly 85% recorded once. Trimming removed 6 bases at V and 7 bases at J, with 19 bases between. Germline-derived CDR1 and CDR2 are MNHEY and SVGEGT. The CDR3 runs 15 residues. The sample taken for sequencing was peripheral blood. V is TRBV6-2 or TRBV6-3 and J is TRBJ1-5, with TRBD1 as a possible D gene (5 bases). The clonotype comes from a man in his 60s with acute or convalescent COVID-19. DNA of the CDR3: TGTGCCAGCAGCAGCAGGGAGGCTAGGGAGCAGCCCCAGCATTTT. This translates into CASSSREAREQPQHF.